This TCR beta chain is from a study of blood T cell repertoires in COVID-19 (TCRdb year 2020). Regarding the research as a whole: Samples covering the acute and convalescent phases of COVID-19 were provided by collaborators in the United States, Italy and Spain. The material from the prospective study consisted of cDNA or gDNA derived from T cells, B-cell-depleted T cells, or PBMCs. The dataset comprised deeply sampled blood TCRbeta repertoires from subjects exposed to, actively infected with, or recovered from COVID-19. The repertoires were made available in a free public database intended to serve as a resource for research on the immune response to SARS-CoV-2. The samples were drawn from two sources: the first 160 participants of the ongoing ImmuneRACE study, and over 950 subjects contributed by 6 global collaborators. The sample metadata nearly always contained a de-identified subject ID, COVID-19 status, age in years and sex. Where available, HLA class I and class II types were taken from metadata supplied by the sample provider and were not determined by assay-based typing. The study at large found these results: The amount of clinical and demographic metadata varied by source and participant and was provided uncurated.

Collaborating institutions collected whole blood in K2EDTA tubes following their own protocols. Collaborator samples were shipped for TCRbeta analysis as frozen whole blood, isolated PBMCs, or DNA extracted from either sample type. A note on this clone: Its antigen is not yet known. No much larger clone exists at a distance of one base, and base qualities are not known.

TCRbeta CDR3 regions were amplified from genomic DNA by means of the immunoSEQ Assay, a bias-controlled multiplex PCR. The authors' analysis ran thus. Within the assay, amplification of reference gene primers was used to estimate how many nucleated cells each sample contained. To quantify the absolute abundance of each unique TCRbeta CDR3 rearrangement, sequence reads were collapsed and filtered. For each sample, productive Simpson clonality was calculated by taking the square root of Simpson's diversity index across productive rearrangements. TCRdb obtained this table from immuneACCESS and retained in-frame rearrangements with V and J assigned. These tables miss some clones; where compared with another copy, unresolved V genes account for less than half of the shortfall, and the remainder is unexplained. V, J and clone size are those of that table, while D and trimming were read from the DNA. Counted in this sample were 200,000 to 250,000 clones; roughly 84% of them appeared once. The ten largest make up 3% to 4.5% of the sample.

Between the V and J ends, shortened by 1 base and 3 bases respectively, the junction contains 16 bases. Inclusive of the bounding cysteine and phenylalanine, the CDR3 is 17 residues long. Of all the DNA, just the CDR3 is kept, 51 bases in frame from base 1. The CDR1 and CDR2 encoded by the germline V gene (reference sequence) are LGHDT and YNNKEL. The sequencing input was peripheral blood. The chain is assembled from TRBV3-1 (or the pseudogene TRBV3-2) and TRBJ1-5, with a tentative D gene TRBD1 over 6 matching bases. This receptor was identified in a woman of 80 years or more with acute or convalescent COVID-19. The CDR3 has the sequence CASSQGNRASPNQPQHF. The DNA is as follows: TGTGCCAGCAGCCAAGGGAACAGGGCCTCGCCCAATCAGCCCCAGCATTTT.